Sequencing of this T cell receptor beta chain was carried out in a study of blood T cell repertoires in COVID-19. The wider study: Researchers got acute and convalescent COVID-19 samples from the United States, Italy and Spain.

As handled by the study authors: Using reference gene primer amplification, nucleated cell counts were estimated. Profiling relied on immunoSEQ multiplex PCR, and the TCRdb table lists in-frame clones only, not all of them. That table furnishes V, J and clone size, whereas the DNA furnished D and trimming. Of nearly 250,000 clones listed, about nine tenths were seen once; the top ten hold about 0.95%. Enrolled through a virtual design, the participants were between roughly 18 and 100 years of age and came from about two dozen US areas. Exposed participants encountered a COVID-19 case during the 2 weeks preceding study entry. Trimming took 2 bases from V and 9 from J, leaving 12 bases between them. CDR1 and CDR2 (germline): SGHRS, YFSETQ. The CDR3 is 13 residues long.

This sequence joins TRBV5-1 and TRBJ2-1, with a tentative D call TRBD2 (5 bases). This TCR was sampled from a man aged 45-60 years who had been exposed to COVID-19. The sequencing sample was made of PBMCs or T cells enriched from blood (not recorded which). CDR3 in DNA: TGCGCCAGCAGCTTCGGGGATCTAGGTGAGCAGTTCTTC. This encodes CASSFGDLGEQFF.